Listed below are T cell receptor beta chains from one sample, sequenced in a study of T-cell memory formation after mild COVID-19. TCRdb passed the 5' RACE reads through MiXCR, listing each CDR3 protein once. Of 300,000 to 350,000 distinct CDR3 sequences listed, 19% are singletons. The sample consisted of PBMCs or a T cell subset sorted from them (not recorded which). These receptors were collected from a man aged 18 to 35 who had mild COVID-19 (a few samples of this study predate the infection). Cell type and time point are not known. Both conserved end residues are part of each CDR3. The D gene is left open where the match is weak. Rows may omit the clone size; those that give it use once, few, many or a size class.

cdr3_nt,cdr3_aa,j_call,clone_size,v_call,d_call
TGTGCCTGGGGGACAGTATACGAGCAGTACTTC,CAWGTVYEQYF,TRBJ2-7,few,TRBV30,TRBD1
TGTGCCAGCATCCGGAGGATGTCGACAGGGGAATCCGGGGAGCTGTTTTTT,CASIRRMSTGESGELFF,TRBJ2-2,few,TRBV11-2,TRBD1
TGCGCCAGCAGCTCAGGGGGCGGGCAGTACTTC,CASSSGGGQYF,TRBJ2-7,few,TRBV5-1,TRBD1
TGTGCCACCAGTGACCCGGGACAGGGGGGATTTGGCTACACCTTC,CATSDPGQGGFGYTF,TRBJ1-2,.,TRBV24-1,TRBD1
TGTGCCAGCAGCCCTTCGGCGGGGGGTCGCACAGATACGCAGTATTTT,CASSPSAGGRTDTQYF,TRBJ2-3,few,TRBV11-2,TRBD2
TGCGCCAGCAGCTTGTCTGGGTCCTTTTACGCCTACAATGAGCAGTTCTTC,CASSLSGSFYAYNEQFF,TRBJ2-1,.,TRBV5-1,.
TGTGCCAGCTCACCAAGAAGCACAGTGGAAAATGAGCAGTTCTTC,CASSPRSTVENEQFF,TRBJ2-1,.,TRBV18,.
TGTGCCAGCAGCCAGACGGCGGGGAACACCGGGGAGCTGTTTTTT,CASSQTAGNTGELFF,TRBJ2-2,few,TRBV7-2,.
TGTGCCTCGGACAGGGGAAGTAACACCGGGGAGCTGTTTTTT,CASDRGSNTGELFF,TRBJ2-2,many,TRBV15,TRBD1
TGTGCCAGCACCGACTGGGGGGCTGAAGCTTTCTTT,CASTDWGAEAFF,TRBJ1-1,few,TRBV4-2,.
TGTGCCAGCAGCTTAAATCCGGCGCGAATCTACGAGCAGTACTTC,CASSLNPARIYEQYF,TRBJ2-7,many,TRBV7-3,.
TGTGCCAGCAGTTACGCGGGCGGCTATGGCTACACCTTC,CASSYAGGYGYTF,TRBJ1-2,few,TRBV6-2/TRBV6-3,.
TGTGCCAGCAGCTTTGGGGCTCGGTATACTGAGCAGTTCTTC,CASSFGARYTEQFF,TRBJ2-1,.,TRBV7-2,.
TGTGCCAGCAGCTTGTCGGGGGGTACAGATACGCAGTATTTT,CASSLSGGTDTQYF,TRBJ2-3,many,TRBV7-3,TRBD2
TGTGCCAGCAGCTTAGCGAAGGGACAGGGAATCGAGCAGTTCTTC,CASSLAKGQGIEQFF,TRBJ2-1,.,TRBV7-8,TRBD1
TGTGCCAGCAGCCAGACAGGGGCCGGGGGCTACACCTTC,CASSQTGAGGYTF,TRBJ1-2,few,TRBV7-2,TRBD1
TGCAGCGTTGAGCGGGGTTTCCAAGAGACCCAGTACTTC,CSVERGFQETQYF,TRBJ2-5,few,TRBV29-1,.
TGTGCCAGCAGTTACTCGGGCTGGGATACGCAGTATTTT,CASSYSGWDTQYF,TRBJ2-3,.,TRBV6-2/TRBV6-3,.
TGTGCCAGCAGCCGCCCTAGCGCAGGGTTATTGACTGAAGCTTTCTTT,CASSRPSAGLLTEAFF,TRBJ1-1,.,TRBV7-2,.
TGCGCCAGCAGCCCTCCACCTAGGGGGAAGCAGTACTTC,CASSPPPRGKQYF,TRBJ2-7,.,TRBV4-1,.
TGCAGTGCTAGAGGGAGTGGGACAGCCCCCTACGAGCAGTACTTC,CSARGSGTAPYEQYF,TRBJ2-7,few,TRBV20-1,TRBD1
TGTGCCAGCAGCCATGTCGTACCCTCTGGAAACACCATATATTTT,CASSHVVPSGNTIYF,TRBJ1-3,.,TRBV14,.
TGTGCCAGCACCAGGTCTGGGTATGGCTACACCTTC,CASTRSGYGYTF,TRBJ1-2,few,TRBV5-6,.
TGTGCCAGCAGCTTGGGAGCTAAAGATACGCAGTATTTT,CASSLGAKDTQYF,TRBJ2-3,few,TRBV5-8,.
TGTGCCAGCTCACTGCCGGACAGGGACTATGGCTACACCTTC,CASSLPDRDYGYTF,TRBJ1-2,.,TRBV18,TRBD1
TGTGCCAGCAGTTACCCCGAGGTAGAAAACTATGGCTACACCTTC,CASSYPEVENYGYTF,TRBJ1-2,.,TRBV6-6,.
TGCGCCACGAGCGACAGGGGAAACACCGGGGAGCTGTTTTTT,CATSDRGNTGELFF,TRBJ2-2,.,TRBV5-1,TRBD1
TGTGCCAGCAGCTTAAGTGGTCCCGGGGGCTACGAGCAGTACTTC,CASSLSGPGGYEQYF,TRBJ2-7,.,TRBV7-3,.
TGTGCCAGCAGTGAGCTCGGGACAGGGGTCCCTGAAGCTTTCTTT,CASSELGTGVPEAFF,TRBJ1-1,.,TRBV6-4,TRBD1
TGTGCCAGCAGCTTAGCGCGCAGGCAAGAGACCCAGTACTTC,CASSLARRQETQYF,TRBJ2-5,.,TRBV7-6,.
TGTGCCAGCAGCCTCACCCGGGACAGCGGAGTCTATGGCTACACCTTC,CASSLTRDSGVYGYTF,TRBJ1-2,once,TRBV7-2,TRBD1
TGTGCCAGCAGTTTAGATAGGACAGGGCCCTACAATGAGCAGTTCTTC,CASSLDRTGPYNEQFF,TRBJ2-1,few,TRBV12-3/TRBV12-4,TRBD1
TGTGCCAGCTCACCCCTGACTAGTACAGATACGCAGTATTTT,CASSPLTSTDTQYF,TRBJ2-3,.,TRBV18,.
TGCAGTGCTAGAGATCGTCTAGCGGGGGGGAAAGAGCAGTTCTTC,CSARDRLAGGKEQFF,TRBJ2-1,few,TRBV20-1,TRBD2
TGTGCCAGCAGCGTGGCAGAGTTCTCTGGAAACACCATATATTTT,CASSVAEFSGNTIYF,TRBJ1-3,.,TRBV9,.
TGCGCCAGCAGCCAGGACAGGTGGCCGTCCTACGAGCAGTACTTC,CASSQDRWPSYEQYF,TRBJ2-7,.,TRBV4-1,TRBD1
TGTGCCAGCAGCGTCAGGCCGGGAGCGGATACGCAGTATTTT,CASSVRPGADTQYF,TRBJ2-3,few,TRBV9,.
TGCGCCAGCAGCCGGATAGGGACAGGGGATTCGACTGAAGCTTTCTTT,CASSRIGTGDSTEAFF,TRBJ1-1,few,TRBV4-1,TRBD1
TGTGCTAGCAGCTTAGGTCGCGGTCCCCAAGAGACCCAGTACTTC,CASSLGRGPQETQYF,TRBJ2-5,.,TRBV7-7,.
TGTGCCAGCAGCCAAGATCCCGGTAGGAGCGGCTACACCTTC,CASSQDPGRSGYTF,TRBJ1-2,.,TRBV3-1,.
TGTGCCACCAGCGTGGGACAGAGCTACGAGCAGTACTTC,CATSVGQSYEQYF,TRBJ2-7,few,TRBV15,TRBD1
TGTGCCAGCGGGGATACAGGGGGCTGGCTGTTTTTT,CASGDTGGWLFF,TRBJ2-2,few,TRBV2,TRBD1